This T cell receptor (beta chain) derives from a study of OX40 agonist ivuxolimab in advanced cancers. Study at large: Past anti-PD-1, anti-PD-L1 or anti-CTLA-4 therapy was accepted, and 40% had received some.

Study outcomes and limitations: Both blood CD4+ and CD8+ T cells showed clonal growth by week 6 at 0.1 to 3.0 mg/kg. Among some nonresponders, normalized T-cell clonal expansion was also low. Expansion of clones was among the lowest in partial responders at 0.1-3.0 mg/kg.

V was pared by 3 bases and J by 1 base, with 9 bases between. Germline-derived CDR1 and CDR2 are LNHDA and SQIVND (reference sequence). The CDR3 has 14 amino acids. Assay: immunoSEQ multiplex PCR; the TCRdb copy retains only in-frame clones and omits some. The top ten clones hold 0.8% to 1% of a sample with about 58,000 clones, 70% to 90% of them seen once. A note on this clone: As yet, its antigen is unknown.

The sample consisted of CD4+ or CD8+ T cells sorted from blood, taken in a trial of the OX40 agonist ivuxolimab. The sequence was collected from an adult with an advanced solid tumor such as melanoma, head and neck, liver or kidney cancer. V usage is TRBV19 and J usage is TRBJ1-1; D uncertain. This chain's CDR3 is CASSIETANTEAFF. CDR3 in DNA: TGTGCCAGTAGTATCGAGACGGCGAACACTGAAGCTTTCTTT.